These 27 T cell receptor beta chains originate from one sample sequenced in a study of vaccination effects on CD4 cells after COVID-19. Sequencing was performed with immunoSEQ multiplex PCR; in TCRdb, only in-frame clones are kept and a portion is missing. The sample contains 55,000 to 80,000 clones, under 90% of which appear only once. Their target antigens are unknown. CD4+ T cells specific for antigen were expanded with viral peptide pools by the ViraFEST assay before sequencing. Cells that had been cultured for approximately ten days were the source of isolated CD4+ T cells. Negative nucleocapsid antibody tests before and after vaccination confirmed no previous SARS-CoV-2 infection. Here the sequenced sample was CD4+ T cells from PBMCs cultured with SARS-CoV-2 spike peptides, taken before COVID-19 vaccination. Every receptor here comes from a human donor who received a COVID-19 vaccine.

V and J are TRBV24-1 and TRBJ1-5; weak D call: TRBD1 (5 bases). Germline CDR1 KGHDR, CDR2 SFDVKD. The CDR3 runs 16 residues. Trimming pared 3 bases from V and 0 bases from J, leaving 11 bases between. The DNA of the CDR3 is TGTGCCACCAGTGATAACACAGGTTATAGCAATCAGCCCCAGCATTTT. This sequence encodes CATSDNTGYSNQPQHF.

The gene calls are TRBV5-1 and TRBJ1-2; 8 positions agree with TRBD1. The V gene end was trimmed by 4 bases and the J gene end by 4 bases; junction bases not matched to a gene: 6. Germline V CDR1 and CDR2: SGHRS, YFSETQ. The CDR3 length is 14 residues. Here the CDR3 DNA reads TGCGCCAGCAGCCCGGACAGGGTAGGCTATGGCTACACCTTC. Residues: CASSPDRVGYGYTF.

The V and J genes are TRBV27 and TRBJ1-4, with 7 bases that match TRBD1. The CDR3 covers 15 residues. Germline CDR1 is MNHEY and CDR2 is SMNVEV (reference sequence). V was pared by 6 bases and J by 3 bases, with 7 bases of the junction left unmatched. The CDR3 DNA sequence: TGTGCCAGCAGCCGCGACAGGGCGGCTAATGAAAAACTGTTTTTT. It codes for CASSRDRAANEKLFF.

The chain recombines TRBV29-1 with TRBJ1-2, with TRBD1 as a possible D gene (5 bases). Germline V gives CDR1 SQVTM, CDR2 ANQGSEA. Trimming stripped 5 bases from V and 0 bases from J, with 10 bases between. CDR3 length equals 13 residues. The CDR3 nucleotides read TGCAGCGTTAAGCCAGGGCCTAACTATGGCTACACCTTC. Its protein is CSVKPGPNYGYTF.

This chain links TRBV7-9 with TRBJ1-1, with D unresolved. This CDR3 comprises 16 residues. Trimming removed 0 bases from V and 0 bases from J, with 11 bases in between. CDR1 is SEHNR and CDR2 is FQNEAQ in the germline V gene (reference sequence). The CDR3 DNA reads TGTGCCAGCAGCTTAGCGCGATTGGGGATGAACACTGAAGCTTTCTTT. The encoded protein is CASSLARLGMNTEAFF.

The chain recombines TRBV18 with TRBJ1-1; tentatively, D is TRBD1 (5 bases). Germline loops: CDR1 KGHSH, CDR2 LQKENI. V lost 4 bases and J 0 bases, leaving 12 bases between the germline ends. The CDR3 is made up of 15 amino acids. CDR3 loop: CASSQSTVVNTEAFF. In nucleotides, the CDR3 is TGTGCCAGCTCACAGTCGACAGTAGTGAACACTGAAGCTTTCTTT. The whole variable domain, filled in from reference TRBV18 and TRBJ1-1, reads NAGVMQNPRHLVRRRGQEARLRCSPMKGHSHVYWYRQLPEEGLKFMVYLQKENIIDESGMPKERFSAEFPKEGPSILRIQQVVRGDSAAYFCASSQSTVVNTEAFFGQGTRLTVV.

This rearrangement joins TRBV14 to TRBJ2-3; the match to TRBD1 covers 8 bases. The CDR3 has 17 amino acids. Trimming cost V 1 base and J 0 bases; bases outside gene matches: 6. The germline V gene encodes CDR1 SGHDN and CDR2 FVKESK. CDR3 nucleotides: TGTGCCAGCAGCCAAGCGACGAGACAGGGGAGCACAGATACGCAGTATTTT. Its translation: CASSQATRQGSTDTQYF.

This clone was recorded many times. The chain employs TRBV11-1 and TRBJ1-1; TRBD1 matches 8 bases. Losses at the gene ends were 5 bases for V and 4 bases for J; bases not matched to a gene: 6. The CDR3 is made up of 14 amino acids. CDR1 and CDR2 (germline): SGHAT, FQDESV (reference sequence). CDR3 amino acids: CASSVGTGATEAFF. CDR3 sequence (DNA): TGTGCCAGCAGCGTCGGGACAGGCGCCACTGAAGCTTTCTTT.

The chain carries TRBV5-1 and TRBJ2-7; D is undetermined. V shed 5 bases and J shed 6 bases, with 12 bases lying between them. The germline V gene has CDR1 SGHRS and CDR2 YFSETQ. The CDR3 totals 12 residues. CDR3 residues: CASRSTVGEQYV. In nucleotides, the CDR3 is TGCGCCAGCAGGAGTACGGTCGGCGAGCAGTACGTC.

V is TRBV9 and J is TRBJ2-1; the match to TRBD2 covers 10 bases. Trimming at V came to 3 bases and at J to 2 bases, leaving 5 bases not matched to a gene. The CDR3 totals 16 residues. CDR1 and CDR2 from the germline V gene are SGDLS and YYNGEE. CDR3 nucleotides: TGTGCCAGCAGCGGATACAGCGGGGGGGCCTACAATGAGCAGTTCTTC. The encoded protein is CASSGYSGGAYNEQFF.

V gene TRBV7-9 combines with J gene TRBJ2-5, with D possibly being TRBD1 (6 bases). With 3 bases removed from V and 4 bases from J, the gap between germline ends came to 21 bases. Germline V gene lookup returns CDR1 SEHNR and CDR2 FQNEAQ (reference sequence). This CDR3 spans 17 amino acids. Here the CDR3 DNA reads TGTGCCAGCAGCTTGTATCTGGGGGCCACAGCGTTAGAGACCCAGTACTTC. Its protein product is CASSLYLGATALETQYF.

The rearrangement joins TRBV24-1 to TRBJ2-3; 9 positions agree with TRBD2. Germline assignment: CDR1 KGHDR and CDR2 SFDVKD. CDR3 length: 15 amino acids. V was clipped by 5 bases and J by 0 bases; unmatched bases: 2. The CDR3 DNA reads as TGTGCCACCAGTGGGAGCGGGGGGAGCACAGATACGCAGTATTTT. Its protein product is CATSGSGGSTDTQYF.

The gene calls are TRBV7-3 and TRBJ2-2; D is unclear. Germline CDR1 is SGHTA and CDR2 is FQGTGA. V was clipped by 4 bases and J by 1 base, with 7 bases between them. The length of the CDR3 is 14 residues. In nucleotides, the CDR3 is TGTGCCAGCAGCTCTCGGGTGAACACCGGGGAGCTGTTTTTT. Protein sequence: CASSSRVNTGELFF.

The count of this clone is one. The chain links TRBV28 to TRBJ1-2, with no clear D. Trimming removed 2 bases at V and 7 bases at J, with 11 bases between. The CDR3 extends over 13 amino acids. CDR1 is MDHEN, CDR2 SYDVKM, per germline. The CDR3 DNA sequence: TGTGCCAGCAGTTTAATCGGATGGCGTGGCTACACCTTC. This encodes CASSLIGWRGYTF.

V gene TRBV6-5 combines with J gene TRBJ2-5, with 11 bases fitting TRBD1. The CDR3 contains 15 residues. CDR1 MNHEY and CDR2 SVGAGI come from the germline V gene. V shed 0 bases, J shed 4 bases, and the junction held 1 base outside the gene matches. The CDR3: CASSYSGQGGETQYF. CDR3 nucleotides: TGTGCCAGCAGTTACTCGGGACAGGGGGGAGAGACCCAGTACTTC.

The sample holds a few counts of this clone. This chain links TRBV2 with TRBJ2-1; D is undetermined. Trimming left V 5 bases short and J 9 bases short, with 8 bases between. In germline, CDR1 is SNHLY, CDR2 FYNNEI. This CDR3 is 11 amino acids long. CDR3 loop: CASSTSFEQFF. The CDR3 DNA reads TGTGCCAGCAGTACAAGCTTTGAGCAGTTCTTC.

The chain recombines TRBV5-1 with TRBJ2-3, with 7 bases aligning to TRBD2. Trimming cost V 9 bases and J 3 bases; bases outside gene matches: 13. CDR3 size: 15 residues. Looked up from germline, CDR1 is SGHRS and CDR2 is YFSETQ. The CDR3 DNA reads as TGCGCCACCGGGAGCGGAGCGGGGTTGACAGATACGCAGTATTTT. Its translation is CATGSGAGLTDTQYF.

The genes are TRBV9 and TRBJ2-3; 7 nucleotides line up with TRBD1. CDR1 and CDR2 (germline): SGDLS, YYNGEE. J gave up 3 bases and V 2 bases, and 0 bases lay outside the gene matches. The CDR3 covers 13 residues. This CDR3 is CASSVRGTDTQYF. The DNA for the CDR3 is TGTGCCAGCAGCGTCAGGGGGACAGATACGCAGTATTTT.

This chain uses TRBV2 with TRBJ1-1; D ambiguous. Trimming pared 2 bases from V and 3 bases from J, leaving 7 bases between. CDR1 is SNHLY, CDR2 FYNNEI, per germline. The CDR3 is 13 residues long. The CDR3 spells CASSEIVDTEAFF. In nucleotides, the CDR3 is TGTGCCAGCAGTGAAATAGTCGACACTGAAGCTTTCTTT.

This rearrangement joins TRBV18 to TRBJ1-2, with 8 bases that match TRBD1. The CDR3 totals 15 residues. CDR1 and CDR2 (germline): KGHSH, LQKENI. V lost 1 base to trimming and J lost 3 bases; unmatched junction nucleotides: 4. For the CDR3, the DNA is TGTGCCAGCTCACCACTCGGACAGGGCGACTATGGCTACACCTTC. This encodes CASSPLGQGDYGYTF. Full variable domain (remainder filled in from reference TRBV18 and TRBJ1-2): NAGVMQNPRHLVRRRGQEARLRCSPMKGHSHVYWYRQLPEEGLKFMVYLQKENIIDESGMPKERFSAEFPKEGPSILRIQQVVRGDSAAYFCASSPLGQGDYGYTFGSGTRLTVV.

This chain links TRBV24-1 with TRBJ2-3, with D perhaps given as TRBD1 or TRBD2 (5 bases each). The germline CDR1 and CDR2 sequences are KGHDR and SFDVKD. The V and J ends lost 9 bases and 3 bases respectively, with 15 bases between them. The CDR3 runs 14 residues. CDR3 DNA sequence: TGTGCCACCGACCCGGGACGGGGAACAGATACGCAGTATTTT. It encodes CATDPGRGTDTQYF.

The J gene is TRBJ2-7, the V gene TRBV6-1; a possible D gene is TRBD1 (5 bases). Germline V gene lookup returns CDR1 MNHNS and CDR2 SASEGT. Between the trimmed V and J ends, which lost 3 bases and 2 bases, there was a span of 8 bases. The CDR3 is made up of 13 amino acids. In nucleotides, the CDR3 is TGTGCCAGCAGTGAGACAGCACCCTACGAGCAGTACGTC. Translation gives CASSETAPYEQYV.

The J gene is TRBJ1-2, the V gene TRBV11-2, with D maybe TRBD1 (5 bases). This CDR3 contains 14 residues. Germline CDR1 is SGHAT and CDR2 is FQNNGV. The V end lost 1 base, the J end lost 4 bases, and 10 bases lay between the germline ends. CDR3 in DNA: TGTGCCAGCAGCTTAGTGGACACCTTCTATGGCTACACCTTC. Translation gives CASSLVDTFYGYTF.

This clone was observed a few times. The chain joins TRBV5-5 to TRBJ1-2; D remains ambiguous. Per germline, CDR1 SGHKS and CDR2 YYEKEE (reference sequence). The CDR3 has 16 residues. V dropped 1 base and J dropped 4 bases, with 17 bases sitting between them. The CDR3, as DNA: TGTGCCAGCAGCTTGAGAGCAGCAGGAAATTTCTATGGCTACACCTTC. Protein sequence: CASSLRAAGNFYGYTF.

The V call is TRBV18, the J call TRBJ1-2; 7 bases align to TRBD1. Germline V gene data show CDR1 as KGHSH and CDR2 as LQKENI. The CDR3 runs to 13 residues. The V and J ends lost 6 bases and 8 bases, in that order; junction bases with no gene match: 9. CDR3 DNA: TGTGCCAGCTCGCCAACAGGGGTCGGAGGCTACACCTTC. This encodes CASSPTGVGGYTF. The full variable domain, rest sourced from reference TRBV18 and TRBJ1-2, is NAGVMQNPRHLVRRRGQEARLRCSPMKGHSHVYWYRQLPEEGLKFMVYLQKENIIDESGMPKERFSAEFPKEGPSILRIQQVVRGDSAAYFCASSPTGVGGYTFGSGTRLTVV.

The chain joins TRBV19 to TRBJ2-3; D is tentatively TRBD1 or TRBD2 (5 bases each). Looked up from germline, CDR1 is LNHDA and CDR2 is SQIVND (reference sequence). There are 14 residues in the CDR3. The germline V and J ends were trimmed by 6 bases and 4 bases, with 14 bases remaining between them. The CDR3 sequence is CASSSFQGADTQYF. CDR3 DNA: TGTGCCAGTAGCTCCTTTCAGGGAGCAGATACGCAGTATTTT.

This clone was detected once. The chain combines TRBV9 with TRBJ2-1, with D perhaps being TRBD1 or TRBD2 (5 bases each). Germline V gene sequence: CDR1 SGDLS, CDR2 YYNGEE. This CDR3 comprises 15 residues. V was cut by 3 bases and J by 1 base, with 11 bases left in between. The CDR3 sequence: CASSASGHSYNEQFF. In DNA form, the CDR3 reads TGTGCCAGCAGCGCATCGGGGCATTCCTACAATGAGCAGTTCTTC.